This TCR beta chain was identified in a study of shared clonotypes between healthy human individuals. Study-wide background: Plates per donor: three CD4 naive, three CD4 memory, two CD8 naive, one CD8 memory.

Naive CD8 cells lacked CD45RO, underwent positive selection for CCR7 and left out terminally differentiated effector memory CD45RA+ cells. The CDR3 spans 14 residues. CDR1 is GTSNPN, CDR2 SVGIG, per germline (reference sequence). Trimming stripped 7 bases from V and 3 bases from J, with 16 bases between. Each replicate PCR on the sorted subsets used approximately 200 ng DNA (around 30,000 T cell genomes). Generated by immunoSEQ multiplex PCR, the TCRdb table keeps only in-frame clones and is missing some. The sample has millions of clones; approximately 95% are singletons. The source material was naive CD8+ T cells sorted from blood. The V and J genes are TRBV30 and TRBJ1-5, with D possibly being TRBD1 (5 bases). This clonotype was obtained from a man aged 18 to 29 in good health. The CDR3 region has the DNA TGTGCCTCGACAGCGGGGTATGACAATCAGCCCCAGCATTTT. It specifies CASTAGYDNQPQHF.